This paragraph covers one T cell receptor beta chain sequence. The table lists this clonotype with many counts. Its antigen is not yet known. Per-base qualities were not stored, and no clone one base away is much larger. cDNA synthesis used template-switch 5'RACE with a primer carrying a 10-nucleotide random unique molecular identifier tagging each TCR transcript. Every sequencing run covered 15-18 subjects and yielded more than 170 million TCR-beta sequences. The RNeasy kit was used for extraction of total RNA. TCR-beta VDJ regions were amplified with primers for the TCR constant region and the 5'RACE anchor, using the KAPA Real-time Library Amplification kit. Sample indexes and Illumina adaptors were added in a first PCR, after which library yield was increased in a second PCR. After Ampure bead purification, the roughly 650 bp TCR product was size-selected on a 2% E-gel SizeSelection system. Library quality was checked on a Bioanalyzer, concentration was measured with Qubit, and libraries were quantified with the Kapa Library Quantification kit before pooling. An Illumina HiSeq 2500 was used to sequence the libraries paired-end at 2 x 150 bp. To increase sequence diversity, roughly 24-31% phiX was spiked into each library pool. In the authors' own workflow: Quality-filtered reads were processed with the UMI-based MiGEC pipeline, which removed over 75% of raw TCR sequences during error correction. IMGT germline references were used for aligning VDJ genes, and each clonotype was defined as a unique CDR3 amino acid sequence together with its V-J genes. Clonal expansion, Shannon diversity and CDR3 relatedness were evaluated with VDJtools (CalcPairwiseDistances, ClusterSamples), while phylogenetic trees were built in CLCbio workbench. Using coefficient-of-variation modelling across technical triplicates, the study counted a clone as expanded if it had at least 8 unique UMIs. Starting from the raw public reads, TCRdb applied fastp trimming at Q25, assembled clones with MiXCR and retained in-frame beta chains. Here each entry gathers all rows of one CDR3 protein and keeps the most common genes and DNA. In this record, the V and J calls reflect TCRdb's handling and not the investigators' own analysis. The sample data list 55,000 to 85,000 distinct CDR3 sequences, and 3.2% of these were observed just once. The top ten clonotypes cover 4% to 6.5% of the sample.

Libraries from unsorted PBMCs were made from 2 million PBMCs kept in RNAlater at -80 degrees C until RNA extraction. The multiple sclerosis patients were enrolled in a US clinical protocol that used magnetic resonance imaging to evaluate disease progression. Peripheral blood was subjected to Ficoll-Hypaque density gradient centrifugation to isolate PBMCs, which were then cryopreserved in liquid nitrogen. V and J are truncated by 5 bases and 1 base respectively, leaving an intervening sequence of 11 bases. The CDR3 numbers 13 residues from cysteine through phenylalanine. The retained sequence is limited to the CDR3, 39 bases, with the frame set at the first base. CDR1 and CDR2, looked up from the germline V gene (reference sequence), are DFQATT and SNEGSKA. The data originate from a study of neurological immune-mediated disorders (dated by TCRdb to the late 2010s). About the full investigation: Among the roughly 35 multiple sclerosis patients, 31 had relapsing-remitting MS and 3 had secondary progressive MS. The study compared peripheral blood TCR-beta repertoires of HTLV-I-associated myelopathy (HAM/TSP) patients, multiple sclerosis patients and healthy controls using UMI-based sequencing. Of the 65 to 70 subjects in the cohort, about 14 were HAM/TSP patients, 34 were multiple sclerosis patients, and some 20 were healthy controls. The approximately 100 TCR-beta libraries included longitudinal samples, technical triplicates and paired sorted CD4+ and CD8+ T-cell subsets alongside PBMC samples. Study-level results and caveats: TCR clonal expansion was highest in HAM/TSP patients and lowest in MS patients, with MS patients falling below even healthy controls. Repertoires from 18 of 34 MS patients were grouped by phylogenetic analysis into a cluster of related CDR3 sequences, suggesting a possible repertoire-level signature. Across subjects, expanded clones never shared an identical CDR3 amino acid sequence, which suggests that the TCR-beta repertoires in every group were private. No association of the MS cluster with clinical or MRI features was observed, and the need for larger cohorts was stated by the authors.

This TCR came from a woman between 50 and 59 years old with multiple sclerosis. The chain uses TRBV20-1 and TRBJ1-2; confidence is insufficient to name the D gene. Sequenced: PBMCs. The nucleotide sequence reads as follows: TGCAGTGCTTCGTACGGCAATAACTATGGCTACACCTTC. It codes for CSASYGNNYGYTF.